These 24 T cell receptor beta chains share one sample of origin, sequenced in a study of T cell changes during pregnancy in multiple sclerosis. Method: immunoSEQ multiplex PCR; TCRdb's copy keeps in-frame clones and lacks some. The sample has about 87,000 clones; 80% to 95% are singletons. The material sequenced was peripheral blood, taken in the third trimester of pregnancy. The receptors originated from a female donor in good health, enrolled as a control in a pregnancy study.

The CDR3 spells CASSLSGGNQPQHF. The CDR3 nucleotides read TGTGCCAGCAGTTTGTCAGGTGGCAATCAGCCCCAGCATTTT. The rearrangement links TRBV5-8 to TRBJ1-5; D ambiguous. Deletions cut 5 bases from V and 2 bases from J, with 11 bases between. Germline values: CDR1 SGHTS, CDR2 YDEGEE. The CDR3 runs 14 residues.

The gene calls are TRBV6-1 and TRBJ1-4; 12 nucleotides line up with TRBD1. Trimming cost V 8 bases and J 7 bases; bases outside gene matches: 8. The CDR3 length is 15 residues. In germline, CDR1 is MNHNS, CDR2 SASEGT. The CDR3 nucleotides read TGTGCCAGCGGGGGGACAGGGGGCGGCGGTGAAAAACTGTTTTTT. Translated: CASGGTGGGGEKLFF.

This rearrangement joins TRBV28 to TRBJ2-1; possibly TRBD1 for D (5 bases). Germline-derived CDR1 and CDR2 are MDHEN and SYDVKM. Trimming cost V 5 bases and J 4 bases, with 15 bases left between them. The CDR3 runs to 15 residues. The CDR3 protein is CASSLDKGRYNEQFF. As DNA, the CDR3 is TGTGCCAGCAGTCTTGATAAGGGGCGGTACAATGAGCAGTTCTTC.

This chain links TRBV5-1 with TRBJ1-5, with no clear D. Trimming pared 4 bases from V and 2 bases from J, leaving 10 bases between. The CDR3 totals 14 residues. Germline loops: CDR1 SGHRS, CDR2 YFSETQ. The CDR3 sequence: CASSLGDGNQPQHF. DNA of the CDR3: TGCGCCAGCAGCCTCGGGGATGGCAATCAGCCCCAGCATTTT.

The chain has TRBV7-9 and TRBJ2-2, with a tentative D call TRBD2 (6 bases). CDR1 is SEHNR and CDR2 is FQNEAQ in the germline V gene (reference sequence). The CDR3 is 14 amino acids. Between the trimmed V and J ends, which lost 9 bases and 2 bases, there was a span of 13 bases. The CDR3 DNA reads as TGTGCCAGTAAGGCTGGGACTAACACCGGGGAGCTGTTTTTT. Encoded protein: CASKAGTNTGELFF.

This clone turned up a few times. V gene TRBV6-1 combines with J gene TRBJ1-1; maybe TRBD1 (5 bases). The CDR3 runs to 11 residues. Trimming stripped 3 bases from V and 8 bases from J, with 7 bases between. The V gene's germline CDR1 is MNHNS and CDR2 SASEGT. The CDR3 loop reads CASSDGGEAFF. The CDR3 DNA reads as TGTGCCAGCAGTGACGGGGGAGAAGCTTTCTTT.

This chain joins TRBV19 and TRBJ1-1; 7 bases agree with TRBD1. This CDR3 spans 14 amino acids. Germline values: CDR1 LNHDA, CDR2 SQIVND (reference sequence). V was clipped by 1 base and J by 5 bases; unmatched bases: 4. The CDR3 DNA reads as TGTGCCAGTAGTATAGCCGCCAGGGGGACTGAAGCTTTCTTT. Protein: CASSIAARGTEAFF.

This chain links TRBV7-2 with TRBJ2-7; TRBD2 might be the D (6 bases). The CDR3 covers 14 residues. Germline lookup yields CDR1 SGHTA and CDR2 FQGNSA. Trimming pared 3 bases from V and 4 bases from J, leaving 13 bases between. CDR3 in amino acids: CASSFPGGAYEQYF. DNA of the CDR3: TGTGCCAGCAGCTTCCCCGGGGGTGCGTACGAGCAGTACTTC.

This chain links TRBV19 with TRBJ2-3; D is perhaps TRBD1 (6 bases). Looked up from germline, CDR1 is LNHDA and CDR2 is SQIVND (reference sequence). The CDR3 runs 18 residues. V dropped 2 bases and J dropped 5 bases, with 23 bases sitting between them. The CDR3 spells CASSIYRVTVLERDTQYF. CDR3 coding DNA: TGTGCCAGTAGTATATACAGGGTCACCGTGCTGGAACGAGATACGCAGTATTTT.

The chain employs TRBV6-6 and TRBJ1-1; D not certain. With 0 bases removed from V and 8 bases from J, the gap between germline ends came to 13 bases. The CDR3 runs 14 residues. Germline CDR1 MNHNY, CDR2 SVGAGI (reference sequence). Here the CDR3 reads CASSYSPGLSEAFF. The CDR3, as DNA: TGTGCCAGCAGTTACTCGCCGGGATTATCGGAAGCTTTCTTT.

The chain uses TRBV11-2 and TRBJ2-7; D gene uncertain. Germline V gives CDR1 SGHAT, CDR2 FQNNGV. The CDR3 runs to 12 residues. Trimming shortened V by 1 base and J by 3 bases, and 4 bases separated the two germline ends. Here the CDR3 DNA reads TGTGCCAGCAGCTTAGTCGTCTACGAGCAGTACTTC. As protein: CASSLVVYEQYF.

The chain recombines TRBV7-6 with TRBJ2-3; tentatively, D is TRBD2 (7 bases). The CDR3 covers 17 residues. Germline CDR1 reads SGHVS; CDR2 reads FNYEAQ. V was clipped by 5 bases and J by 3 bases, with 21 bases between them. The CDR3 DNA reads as TGTGCCAGCAGCCTAGGGGCCGGGGGCGGGAGAACAGATACGCAGTATTTT. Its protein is CASSLGAGGGRTDTQYF.

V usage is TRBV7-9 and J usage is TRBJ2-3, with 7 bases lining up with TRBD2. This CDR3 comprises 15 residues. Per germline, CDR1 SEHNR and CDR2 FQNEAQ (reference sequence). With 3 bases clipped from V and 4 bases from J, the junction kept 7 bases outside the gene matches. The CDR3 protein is CASSFLREGPDTQYF. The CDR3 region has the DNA TGTGCCAGCAGCTTTCTCAGGGAGGGCCCAGATACGCAGTATTTT.

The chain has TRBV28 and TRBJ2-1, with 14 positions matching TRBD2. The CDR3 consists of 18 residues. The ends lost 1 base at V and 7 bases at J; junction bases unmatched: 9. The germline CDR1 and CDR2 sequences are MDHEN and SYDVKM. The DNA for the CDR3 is TGTGCCAGCAGTTTATCAAGGGGCCGGACTAGCGGGAGGAATGAGCAGTTCTTC. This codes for CASSLSRGRTSGRNEQFF. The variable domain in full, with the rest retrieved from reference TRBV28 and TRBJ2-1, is DVKVTQSSRYLVKRTGEKVFLECVQDMDHENMFWYRQDPGLGLRLIYFSYDVKMKEKGDIPEGYSVSREKKERFSLILESASTNQTSMYLCASSLSRGRTSGRNEQFFGPGTRLTVL.

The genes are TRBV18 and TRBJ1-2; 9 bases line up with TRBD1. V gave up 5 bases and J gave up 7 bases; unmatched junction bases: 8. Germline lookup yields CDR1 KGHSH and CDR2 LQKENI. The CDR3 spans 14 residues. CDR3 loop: CASSDRTGEGGYTF. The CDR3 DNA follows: TGTGCCAGCTCAGACCGGACAGGGGAGGGTGGCTACACCTTC.

Here the CDR3 reads CASSGGTGRSYRTDTQYF. As DNA, the CDR3 is TGTGCCAGCAGCGGGGGGACAGGGCGATCCTACCGCACAGATACGCAGTATTTT. This rearrangement joins TRBV7-6 to TRBJ2-3; the match to TRBD1 covers 9 bases. Losses at the gene ends were 5 bases for V and 1 base for J; bases not matched to a gene: 13. Germline CDR1 is SGHVS and CDR2 is FNYEAQ. There are 18 residues in the CDR3.

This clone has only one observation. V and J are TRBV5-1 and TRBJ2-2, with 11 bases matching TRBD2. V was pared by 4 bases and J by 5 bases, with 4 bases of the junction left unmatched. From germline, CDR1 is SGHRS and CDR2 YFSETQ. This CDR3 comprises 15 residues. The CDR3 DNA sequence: TGCGCCAGCAGCACTAGCGGGAGAGGTACCGGGGAGCTGTTTTTT. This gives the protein CASSTSGRGTGELFF.

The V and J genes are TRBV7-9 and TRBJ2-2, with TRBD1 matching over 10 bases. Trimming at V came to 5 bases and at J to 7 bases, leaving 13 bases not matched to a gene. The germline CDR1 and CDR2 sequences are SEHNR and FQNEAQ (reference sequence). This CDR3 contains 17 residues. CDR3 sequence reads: CASSPHPGTGDGGELFF. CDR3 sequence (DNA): TGTGCCAGCAGCCCACATCCCGGGACAGGGGATGGCGGGGAGCTGTTTTTT. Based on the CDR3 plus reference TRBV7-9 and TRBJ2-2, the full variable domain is DTGVSQNPRHKITKRGQNVTFRCDPISEHNRLYWYRQTLGQGPEFLTYFQNEAQLEKSRLLSDRFSAERPKGSFSTLEIQRTEQGDSAMYLCASSPHPGTGDGGELFFGEGSRLTVL.

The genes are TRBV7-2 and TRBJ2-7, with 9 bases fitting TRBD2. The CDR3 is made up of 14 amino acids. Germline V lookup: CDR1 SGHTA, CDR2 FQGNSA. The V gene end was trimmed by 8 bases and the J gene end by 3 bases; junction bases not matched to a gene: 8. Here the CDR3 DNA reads TGTGCCAGCGGCGGGGTAGCGGGAGTCTACGAGCAGTACTTC. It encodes CASGGVAGVYEQYF.

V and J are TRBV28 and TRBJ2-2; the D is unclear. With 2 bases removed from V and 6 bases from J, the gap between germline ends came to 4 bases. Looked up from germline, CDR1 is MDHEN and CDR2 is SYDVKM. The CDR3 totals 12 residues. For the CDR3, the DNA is TGTGCCAGCAGTTTAAACTCCGGGGAGCTGTTTTTT. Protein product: CASSLNSGELFF.

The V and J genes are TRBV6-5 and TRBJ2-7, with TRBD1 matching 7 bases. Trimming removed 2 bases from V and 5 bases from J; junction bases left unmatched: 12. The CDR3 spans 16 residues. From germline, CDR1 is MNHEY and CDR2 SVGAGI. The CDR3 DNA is TGTGCCAGCAGTTACGCGCGGCCAGGGGGATCCGACGAGCAGTACTTC. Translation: CASSYARPGGSDEQYF.

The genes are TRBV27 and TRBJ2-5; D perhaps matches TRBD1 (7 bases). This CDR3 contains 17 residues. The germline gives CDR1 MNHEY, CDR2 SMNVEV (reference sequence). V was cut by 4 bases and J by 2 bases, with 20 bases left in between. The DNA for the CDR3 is TGTGCCAGCAGTTCTGGAGTGGGCCAGGGGGGTCAAGAGACCCAGTACTTC. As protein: CASSSGVGQGGQETQYF.

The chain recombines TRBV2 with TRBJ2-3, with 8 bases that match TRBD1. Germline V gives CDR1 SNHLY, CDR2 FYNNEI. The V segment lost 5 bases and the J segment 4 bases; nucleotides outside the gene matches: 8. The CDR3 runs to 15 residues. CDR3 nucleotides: TGTGCCAGCAGTCCTGGGAACAGGGGGGCAGATACGCAGTATTTT. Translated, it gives CASSPGNRGADTQYF.

The chain's CDR3 is CASTQVASGGTREQYF. In DNA, the CDR3 is TGCGCCAGCACTCAAGTAGCGAGCGGGGGTACGCGGGAGCAGTACTTC. The V call is TRBV5-1, the J call TRBJ2-7; 8 bases are shared with TRBD2. This CDR3 is 16 amino acids long. Germline V CDR1 and CDR2: SGHRS, YFSETQ. After removal of 6 bases from V and 7 bases from J, the junction contained 18 bases not matched to a gene.